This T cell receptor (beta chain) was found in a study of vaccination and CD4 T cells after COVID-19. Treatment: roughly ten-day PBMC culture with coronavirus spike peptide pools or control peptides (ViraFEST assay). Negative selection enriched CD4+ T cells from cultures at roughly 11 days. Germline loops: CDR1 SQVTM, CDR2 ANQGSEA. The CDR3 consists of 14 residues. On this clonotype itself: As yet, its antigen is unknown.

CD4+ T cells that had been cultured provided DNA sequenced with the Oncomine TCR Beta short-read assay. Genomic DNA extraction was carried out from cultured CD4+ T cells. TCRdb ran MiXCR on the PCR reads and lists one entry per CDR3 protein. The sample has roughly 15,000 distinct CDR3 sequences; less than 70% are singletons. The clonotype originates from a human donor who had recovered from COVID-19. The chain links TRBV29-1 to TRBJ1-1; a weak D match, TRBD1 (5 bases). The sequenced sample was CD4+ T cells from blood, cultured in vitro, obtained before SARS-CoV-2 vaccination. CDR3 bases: TGCGCGGTCGGGGGGGACTGGGTGAACACTGAAGCTTTCTTT. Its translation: CAVGGDWVNTEAFF.